Given below is one TCR beta chain in context. Its target is not known. The germline gene is not matched at one end of the junction; a read error may be the cause. From the roughly 120-subject validation cohort, which was separate from the roughly 700-subject first cohort, the donors were drawn. The table came from immunoSEQ multiplex PCR; TCRdb's copy has only in-frame clones and leaves some out. The profile shows about 160,000 clones, 70% to 90% of them singletons. The sample is drawn from a study of cytomegalovirus exposure and HLA in healthy donors. Findings and limits, study-wide: Accounts indicate the classifier identified cytomegalovirus status with strong specificity and sensitivity.

Germline CDR1 reads SGHAT; CDR2 reads FQNNGV. This CDR3 is 14 amino acids long. The receptor was isolated from a man under 40 in good health and CMV-seropositive. The J gene is TRBJ2-1, the V gene TRBV11-2; 9 positions agree with TRBD2. Specimen: PBMCs. CDR3 nucleotide sequence: TGTGCCAGCACCTTAGCGGGGGATTACAATGAGCAGTTCTTC. This encodes CASTLAGDYNEQFF.